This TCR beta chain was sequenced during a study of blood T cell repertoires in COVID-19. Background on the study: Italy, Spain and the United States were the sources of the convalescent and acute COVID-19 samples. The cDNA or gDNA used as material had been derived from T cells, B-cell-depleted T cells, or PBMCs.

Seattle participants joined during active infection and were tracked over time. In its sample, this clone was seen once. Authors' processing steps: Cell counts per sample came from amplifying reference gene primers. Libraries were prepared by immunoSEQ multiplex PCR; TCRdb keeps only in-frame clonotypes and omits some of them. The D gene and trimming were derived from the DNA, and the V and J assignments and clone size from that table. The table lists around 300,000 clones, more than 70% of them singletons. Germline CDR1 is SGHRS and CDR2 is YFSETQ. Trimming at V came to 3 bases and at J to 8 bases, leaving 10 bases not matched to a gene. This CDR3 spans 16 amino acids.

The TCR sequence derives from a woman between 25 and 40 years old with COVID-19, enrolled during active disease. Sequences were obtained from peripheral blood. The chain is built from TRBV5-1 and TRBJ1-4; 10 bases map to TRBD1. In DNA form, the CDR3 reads TGCGCCAGCAGCTCGCTCGGACAGGGGGTGGCAGAAAAACTGTTTTTT. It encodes CASSSLGQGVAEKLFF.